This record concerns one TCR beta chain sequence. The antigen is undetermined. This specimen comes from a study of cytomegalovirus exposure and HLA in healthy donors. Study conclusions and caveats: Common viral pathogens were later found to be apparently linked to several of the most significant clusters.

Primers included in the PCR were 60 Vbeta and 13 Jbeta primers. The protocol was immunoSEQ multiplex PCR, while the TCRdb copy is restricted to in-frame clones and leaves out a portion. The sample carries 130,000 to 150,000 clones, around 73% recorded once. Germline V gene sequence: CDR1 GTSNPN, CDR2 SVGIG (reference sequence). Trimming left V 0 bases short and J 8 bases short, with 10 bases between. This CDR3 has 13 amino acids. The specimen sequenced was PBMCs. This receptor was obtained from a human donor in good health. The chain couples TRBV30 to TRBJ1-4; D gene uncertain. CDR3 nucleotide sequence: TGTGCCTGGAGTGTAACGGGGTCCGAAAAACTGTTTTTT. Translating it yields CAWSVTGSEKLFF.